Included here is one TCR beta chain sequence, with context. The data stem from a study of blood T cell repertoires in COVID-19. About the research overall: Italy, Spain and the United States were the sources of the convalescent and acute COVID-19 samples. In each case, the material was cDNA or gDNA derived from T cells, B-cell-depleted T cells, or PBMCs.

As handled by the study authors: Amplified reference gene primers provided the basis for estimating nucleated cell counts. The repertoire was sequenced with immunoSEQ multiplex PCR; TCRdb's copy has only in-frame clones and lacks some. V and J calls and clone size are as listed in that table; D and trimming were resolved from the DNA. The table records some 400,000 clones, around 86% of them present only once. The CDR3 totals 16 residues. V gave up 5 bases and J gave up 2 bases; unmatched junction bases: 10. From germline, CDR1 is SQVTM and CDR2 ANQGSEA. This TCR derives from a human donor in a cohort sampled during active COVID-19. J is TRBJ2-5 and V is TRBV29-1; 11 bases match TRBD2. Sequences were obtained from peripheral blood. This CDR3 is CSVTGRTSGWQETQYF. CDR3 bases: TGCAGCGTTACGGGGAGGACTAGCGGGTGGCAAGAGACCCAGTACTTC. Together with reference TRBV29-1 and TRBJ2-5, the CDR3 gives the full variable domain: SAVISQKPSRDICQRGTSLTIQCQVDSQVTMMFWYRQQPGQSLTLIATANQGSEATYESGFVIDKFPISRPNLTFSTLTVSNMSPEDSSIYLCSVTGRTSGWQETQYFGPGTRLLVL.